Below, 21 T cell receptor beta chains from the same sample are listed, as sequenced in a study of cytomegalovirus exposure and HLA in healthy donors. Both 60 Vbeta primers and 13 Jbeta primers went into the PCR. This table comes from immunoSEQ multiplex PCR, and its TCRdb copy is limited to in-frame clones, with some not included. Here the sample spans around 160,000 clones, 68% being singletons. Sequenced material: PBMCs. All receptors derive from a woman in her late teens or twenties in good health and CMV-seropositive.

The gene calls are TRBV27 and TRBJ1-2, with 7 nucleotides matching TRBD1. This CDR3 has 15 residues. The V gene's germline CDR1 is MNHEY and CDR2 SMNVEV (reference sequence). The J segment lost 3 bases and the V segment lost 3 bases, leaving 7 bases of the junction unmatched. CDR3 region: CASSFYRQGYYGYTF. The CDR3 DNA sequence: TGTGCCAGCAGTTTCTACCGACAGGGTTACTATGGCTACACCTTC.

To note about this clone: The CDR3 does not close with the conserved phenylalanine or tryptophan, likely indicating a read error. No DNA is shown, since the ends of the CDR3 on it are uncertain; the CDR3 is the one TCRdb lists. The rearrangement links TRBV7-9 to TRBJ1-4; TRBD1, the D gene given by the table, was not confirmed from the DNA. 14 amino acids form the CDR3, both terminal residues included. The germline gives CDR1 SEHNR, CDR2 FQNEAQ (reference sequence). The CDR3 region is CASSLGGQRGHKAY.

On this clone itself: Mismatch with germline at one junction end may stem from a read error. The chain uses TRBV7-7 and TRBJ2-1; 8 bases match TRBD2. The germline V gene has CDR1 SSHAT and CDR2 FNYEAQ (reference sequence). CDR3 length equals 17 residues. Here the CDR3 DNA reads TGTGCTAGCAGCTTAGCGCACGGGGGGGCTCCTTCGAATGAGCAGTTCTTC. It translates to CASSLAHGGAPSNEQFF.

This clone was counted once. V gene TRBV7-9 combines with J gene TRBJ2-5; D not certain. The CDR3 has 13 residues. V lost 5 bases and J lost 3, with 10 bases in between. Germline V gene lookup returns CDR1 SEHNR and CDR2 FQNEAQ (reference sequence). The CDR3 loop reads CASSPPGEETQYF. In DNA, the CDR3 is TGTGCCAGCAGCCCCCCCGGAGAAGAGACCCAGTACTTC.

The chain carries TRBV4-2 and TRBJ1-3, with D possibly being TRBD1 (5 bases). CDR3 length: 17 residues. Trimming shortened V by 0 bases and J by 0 bases, and 12 bases separated the two germline ends. Germline V gives CDR1 LGHNA, CDR2 YNFKEQ. The CDR3 protein is CASSQEHPRASGNTIYF. The CDR3 DNA reads as TGTGCCAGCAGCCAAGAACATCCCAGGGCCTCTGGAAACACCATATATTTT.

The chain links TRBV9 to TRBJ2-1, with 9 nucleotides matching TRBD1. The ends lost 3 bases at V and 5 bases at J; junction bases unmatched: 6. Germline values: CDR1 SGDLS, CDR2 YYNGEE. The CDR3 runs 15 residues. CDR3 region: CASSGQGGINNEQFF. The CDR3 DNA is TGTGCCAGCAGCGGACAGGGGGGGATAAACAATGAGCAGTTCTTC.

A few counts support this clone. This sequence joins TRBV9 and TRBJ2-7; TRBD2 agrees at 7 bases. Per the germline V gene, CDR1 is SGDLS and CDR2 is YYNGEE. V trimming: 2 bases; J trimming: 2 bases; junction bases outside the gene matches: 7. This CDR3 spans 15 amino acids. The CDR3 DNA follows: TGTGCCAGCAGCGTGGGAGGGCTGACCACCTACGAGCAGTACTTC. This translates into CASSVGGLTTYEQYF. Complete variable domain (other parts from reference TRBV9 and TRBJ2-7): DSGVTQTPKHLITATGQRVTLRCSPRSGDLSVYWYQQSLDQGLQFLIQYYNGEERAKGNILERFSAQQFPDLHSELNLSSLELGDSALYFCASSVGGLTTYEQYFGPGTRLTVT.

V is TRBV5-4 and J is TRBJ2-7; TRBD2 might be the D (6 bases). This CDR3 is built from 14 residues. Between the trimmed V and J ends, which lost 4 bases and 6 bases, there was a span of 17 bases. Germline values: CDR1 SGHNT, CDR2 YYREEE (reference sequence). The CDR3 region has the DNA TGTGCCAGCAGCCCCGGGATCGGGGGAGTCGAGCAGTACTTC. Translated: CASSPGIGGVEQYF.

This chain joins TRBV7-9 and TRBJ1-2; D is ambiguous. Trimming took 2 bases from V and 5 from J, leaving 18 bases between them. Germline values: CDR1 SEHNR, CDR2 FQNEAQ (reference sequence). This CDR3 is 16 amino acids long. CDR3 DNA: TGTGCCAGCAGCTTAAGCCGGGAAAGCCCGGCGTATGGCTACACCTTC. It is translated as CASSLSRESPAYGYTF.

The rearrangement links TRBV7-9 to TRBJ2-3; TRBD1 matches at 7 bases. CDR3 length equals 13 residues. CDR1 and CDR2 (germline): SEHNR, FQNEAQ (reference sequence). The V segment lost 9 bases and the J segment 0 bases; nucleotides outside the gene matches: 3. The chain's CDR3 is CASLQGSTDTQYF. The CDR3 DNA follows: TGTGCCAGTTTACAGGGGAGCACAGATACGCAGTATTTT. The variable domain in full, completed from reference TRBV7-9 and TRBJ2-3, reads DTGVSQNPRHKITKRGQNVTFRCDPISEHNRLYWYRQTLGQGPEFLTYFQNEAQLEKSRLLSDRFSAERPKGSFSTLEIQRTEQGDSAMYLCASLQGSTDTQYFGPGTRLTVL.

The V and J genes are TRBV19 and TRBJ2-1; 10 bases line up with TRBD2. V gave up 6 bases and J gave up 3 bases; unmatched junction bases: 14. This CDR3 has 18 residues. CDR1 LNHDA and CDR2 SQIVND come from the germline V gene (reference sequence). The CDR3 region has the DNA TGTGCCAGTAGCCGTAGCGGGGGGCTTTTCATTCGCTACAATGAGCAGTTCTTC. Translating gives CASSRSGGLFIRYNEQFF.

This clone was seen once. This chain joins TRBV6-5 and TRBJ2-1; the D is unclear. From germline, CDR1 is MNHEY and CDR2 SVGAGI. The CDR3 totals 16 residues. Trimming cost V 0 bases and J 0 bases, with 9 bases left between them. CDR3 bases: TGTGCCAGCAGTTACTCCCTGCGGTTCTCCTACAATGAGCAGTTCTTC. Protein: CASSYSLRFSYNEQFF.

V usage is TRBV7-8 and J usage is TRBJ2-7; D gene ambiguous. CDR3 length: 16 residues. The V end was cut by 0 bases, the J end by 0 bases, with 12 bases between. Germline CDR1 and CDR2: SGHVS and FQNEAQ. The chain's CDR3 is CASSLAREMPSYEQYF. CDR3 in DNA: TGTGCCAGCAGCTTAGCGAGAGAAATGCCCTCCTACGAGCAGTACTTC.

The chain carries TRBV19 and TRBJ2-2; 8 nucleotides line up with TRBD1. The length of the CDR3 is 15 residues. Germline V gene lookup returns CDR1 LNHDA and CDR2 SQIVND (reference sequence). J lost 5 bases, V lost 4 bases, and 6 bases had no gene match. The CDR3 DNA follows: TGTGCCAGTAGTACTGACAGGGGAGTTACCGGGGAGCTGTTTTTT. Its translation: CASSTDRGVTGELFF.

This clone showed up just once. Its ends do not fully match the called genes, so a read error is possible. V gene TRBV27 combines with J gene TRBJ2-7; TRBD1 matches at 7 bases. The germline V gene has CDR1 MNHEY and CDR2 SMNVEV (reference sequence). The CDR3 has 16 amino acids. The chain's CDR3 is CASSLKKVSWGTDKGF. CDR3 nucleotide sequence: TGTGCCAGCAGCCTTAAAAAAGTTAGTTGGGGGACAGACAAGGGGTTC.

This clone was seen only once. The rearrangement uses TRBV5-1 and TRBJ2-7; TRBD1 matches at 7 bases. The CDR3 runs 16 residues. The germline V gene has CDR1 SGHRS and CDR2 YFSETQ. The J segment lost 6 bases and the V segment lost 0 bases, leaving 12 bases of the junction unmatched. DNA for the CDR3: TGCGCCAGCAGCTTGGCAGTCGACAGGGTTCGAGTCGAGCAGTACTTC. Its translation: CASSLAVDRVRVEQYF.

The chain links TRBV30 to TRBJ2-7; D is unresolved. The CDR3 consists of 12 residues. Germline V gene data show CDR1 as GTSNPN and CDR2 as SVGIG (reference sequence). With 4 bases removed from V and 1 base from J, the gap between germline ends came to 8 bases. CDR3 DNA: TGTGCCTGGACCACCACTTCCTACGAGCAGTACTTC. It yields the protein CAWTTTSYEQYF.

This CDR3 is CASSFGAGAGNEQFF. The CDR3 DNA is TGTGCCAGCAGTTTCGGAGCGGGAGCAGGGAATGAGCAGTTCTTC. V is TRBV28 and J is TRBJ2-1; the match to TRBD2 covers 8 bases. V was pared by 3 bases and J by 7 bases, with 8 bases of the junction left unmatched. Per the germline V gene, CDR1 is MDHEN and CDR2 is SYDVKM. This CDR3 has 15 residues.

J is TRBJ1-1 and V is TRBV6-6; a possible D gene is TRBD1 (5 bases). V was cut by 6 bases and J by 0 bases, with 17 bases left in between. This CDR3 is 16 amino acids long. Germline-derived CDR1 and CDR2 are MNHNY and SVGAGI (reference sequence). CDR3 protein: CASSGPRQMMNTEAFF. CDR3 nucleotides: TGTGCCAGCAGCGGACCGAGACAGATGATGAACACTGAAGCTTTCTTT.

The rearrangement joins TRBV27 to TRBJ2-7, with 11 nucleotides matching TRBD2. From germline, CDR1 is MNHEY and CDR2 SMNVEV (reference sequence). Germline trimming cut 4 bases from V and 4 bases from J; bases unmatched to any gene: 9. There are 16 residues in the CDR3. The CDR3, as DNA: TGTGCCAGCAGTTGGGGGGTGCCTAGCGGGAGGTACGAGCAGTACTTC. Translating gives CASSWGVPSGRYEQYF.

This chain uses TRBV7-2 with TRBJ2-5, with TRBD2 identical over 7 bases. The CDR3 loop spans 15 amino acids. V shed 2 bases and J 2 bases; nucleotides not matched to a gene: 5. Germline V CDR1 and CDR2: SGHTA, FQGNSA. In DNA form, the CDR3 reads TGTGCCAGCAGCTTAACCGGGACTAAGCAAGAGACCCAGTACTTC. It specifies CASSLTGTKQETQYF.